This TCR beta chain was recovered during a study of cytomegalovirus exposure and HLA in healthy donors (dated by TCRdb to the late 2010s). As for the study more broadly: An earlier analysis of some 600 of the donors reported 276 Gb of sequence data and roughly 120 million unique TCR beta sequences obtained from about 179 million T cells. A later analysis re-examined previously published TCR beta repertoires from 600 to 700 donors and added high-resolution HLA genotyping to investigate patterns of TCR occurrence. A later genetic analysis used genome-wide SNP genotypes for about 65% of the 666 donors, treating that subset as a discovery cohort. The study was designed to test whether signatures of past pathogen exposure could be identified by cataloging public T cell receptors. Along with the roughly 710-subject first cohort, a separate validation cohort of approximately 110 different subjects was used. The number of typed donors differed by locus: roughly 629-640 for A, B, C, DRB1 and DQB1; approximately 530 for DQA1; 606 for DPA1; and approximately 450 for DPB1. To predict cytomegalovirus infection status, the study combined high-throughput TCR immunosequencing, statistical association of individual TCRs with disease status, and machine learning. Approximately 300 gigabases of sequencing data and roughly 80 million unique TCR sequences made up an early release that covered approximately 700 HLA-typed donors. Because of strong linkage in the cohort, roughly five DR-DQ haplotypes were treated as single units for association and clustering. Of the roughly 390 genotyped donors, less than 85% were placed in the genetic ancestry cluster associated with self-reported Caucasian donors. All discovery cohort repertoires had been generated on a single sequencing platform. Alongside the repertoire data, information on donor age, sex, ethnicity and CMV serostatus was compiled. Class I and class II HLA loci were covered by the typing at four-digit resolution. Using immunosequencing, the study profiled T cell repertoires from fewer than 850 subjects and related those repertoires to cytomegalovirus serostatus. Among approximately 370 genotyped donors of the cohort, an average of approximately 240,000 unique TCR beta nucleotide sequences was sequenced per donor, of which about 20% were non-productive. Rather than drawing on any new phenotypic data, the later analysis identified candidate immune exposures from TCR beta sequences and the way those sequences occurred across donors. In an earlier analysis of roughly 600 of the donors, high-throughput TCR beta sequencing was used to judge whether each TCR beta V gene segment behaved as functional or pseudogenic.

Libraries came from the immunoSEQ multiplex PCR assay. For the multiplex PCR, a mixture combining 60 forward primers for TCR Vbeta segments and 13 reverse primers for TCR Jbeta segments was used. Amplification of the CDR3 region of rearranged TCR beta genes was performed with a multiplex PCR assay on genomic DNA. The Illumina HiSeq System was used to sequence the amplified TCR beta libraries as 87-base-pair reads. The paper's processing steps were these. In a later analysis, tens of millions of unique TCR beta chains were counted across the 690 or so repertoires, and around 10 million of these chains were shared by at least two donors. Raw reads were error-corrected and collapsed into unique sequences by a nearest-neighbor algorithm in which closely related sequences were merged to remove PCR and sequencing errors. CDR3 sequences were aligned to IMGT reference sequences to assign V, D and J gene segments. For a sequence to be retained, a match of at least six nucleotides was required to both a V gene segment and a J gene segment. Rearrangements were called productive when the CDR3 lacked stop codons and stayed in frame with V and J; all others were non-productive. CDR3 was defined by IMGT convention, running from the second conserved V-encoded cysteine to the conserved J-encoded phenylalanine. In an earlier analysis of roughly 610 of the donors, sequences lacking an unambiguous match to a single V gene segment were excluded. In an earlier analysis of several hundred of the donors, a V segment was called functional when productive rearrangements were above 56.7%, and segregating when the standard deviation between donors exceeded 5%. A statistical classification framework was built for diagnosing cytomegalovirus status from the catalog of TCR beta chain sequences. In a later analysis, V and J genes were assigned by comparing TCR nucleotide sequences against IMGT/GENE-DB human TR gene sequences. In a later analysis, CDR3 sequences and most-parsimonious VDJ recombination scenarios were assigned using the TCRdist pipeline. In a later analysis, each TCR beta chain was defined by its CDR3 amino acid sequence together with its V-gene family, and reads without a unique V-gene family were excluded. A later analysis removed several hundred highly shared, low-generation-probability nucleotide sequences to deal with suspected cross-contamination and a sequencing artifact. For each public chain, a later analysis derived a clonal expansion index from normalized ranks of inferred template counts within each repertoire. In a later analysis, generation probabilities were computed using a VDJ recombination model fitted to out-of-frame rearrangements, and the results were checked against IGoR. In a later analysis, TCR-TCR, TCR-HLA and TCR-CMV co-occurrence was scored with hypergeometric tests, and a repertoire-size bias correction was applied to TCR pairs. In a later analysis, false discovery rates were estimated by permuting HLA or CMV assignments 20 times. In a later analysis, co-occurring TCRs were grouped using DBSCAN, with TCRdist sequence similarity added in when clustering inside HLA-allele-positive subsets. Repertoires with fewer than 30,000 or more than 120,000 public chains, plus five repertoires with anomalous nucleotide sharing, were excluded from co-occurrence clustering. Held by TCRdb, this immuneACCESS table contains in-frame sequences only and omits some clones. Under half of the omission traces to an unresolved V gene where checked; the cause of the rest is unknown. D and trimming come from the DNA, and the V and J calls and clone size come from that table. The table for this sample lists 200,000 or so clones; over 70% of them were counted only once. The ten top clones hold under 0.85% of the sample.

In total, approximately 700 healthy bone marrow donors made up the cohort. Cohort members were all nominally healthy when sampled, although unrecorded immune exposures were likely present. The donor was CMV seronegative and belonged to the group of more than 300 seronegative cohort members. Each donor provided a peripheral blood sample, and peripheral blood mononuclear cells were used for TCR beta sequencing. Genomic DNA extraction from the blood cell samples was performed with the Qiagen DNeasy Blood Extraction Kit. Including the terminal cysteine and phenylalanine, the CDR3 comprises 14 residues. Of all the DNA, just the CDR3 is kept, 42 bases in frame from base 1. V is pared back by 2 bases and J by 5 bases, with 12 bases lying between the germline termini. The germline V gene (reference sequence) provides CDR1 MNHNY and CDR2 SVGAGI. Broader findings and caveats from the paper: Sequencing depth was assumed to be roughly uniform across donors in the presence/absence analyses, though that assumption may not hold. Some IMGT-functional V segments, including TRBV6-2 and TRBV6-3, could not be told apart with the 87-base-pair reads, so those segments were excluded. In a later analysis, several top co-occurrence clusters were reported to appear linked to parvovirus B19, influenza, CMV and Epstein-Barr virus. An association between a missense DCLRE1C variant and V-gene and J-gene trimming of TCR beta chains was found in a later genetic analysis and replicated in an independent cohort. Because counts were too low, 15 to 20 rarely observed V segments, including chromosome 9 orphons, were excluded from the earlier analysis of several hundred of the donors. Compared with equally common non-associated chains, HLA-associated TCR beta chains in a later analysis were more clonally expanded and had lower generation probabilities. Specific HLA alleles were associated with 15,000 to 20,000 TCR beta sequences at a false discovery rate of 0.05 in a later analysis. In an earlier analysis of 587 of the donors, most TCR beta V segments were observed in productive rearrangements about 87% or about 30% of the time, broadly matching IMGT annotations. According to a later genetic analysis, donors in an Asian-associated ancestry cluster had fewer N-insertions in productive TCRs than the approximately 630-donor mean. In this cohort, only TCR beta chains were sequenced, and detectable features were limited by the absence of alpha or paired-chain data. A few of the identified cytomegalovirus-associated TCR beta chains were confirmed in vitro to be specific for cytomegalovirus antigens. A further reported finding was that TCR beta sequences accurately predicted the HLA-A and HLA-B alleles for most subjects in the first cohort. The authors suggested that the approach could potentially be extended to other disease states and immunological phenotypes. A cluster of highly shared sequence variants was judged likely to represent a technical artifact of the sequencing pipeline. The study listed 150 to 200 TCR beta chains as associated with cytomegalovirus. Most CMV-associated TCR beta chains appeared to be HLA-restricted in a later analysis, and the HLA associations seemed to be driven largely by CMV exposure. The only immune exposure information available for the cohort was CMV serostatus. When HLA alleles, especially DR and DQ, strongly co-occurred, TCR associations were difficult to assign to individual alleles. Correlated functional status among segregating V segments might be attributable to linkage disequilibrium, but an unknown experimental factor could not be ruled out. In a later analysis, the rate of TCR association differed among HLA loci, with DRB1 alleles having the most associated TCRs and HLA-C alleles having the fewest. Cytomegalovirus status was reported to be diagnosed by the classifier with high specificity and sensitivity in both the original and validation cohorts. Because some donors lacked HLA typing at each locus, the association tests relied only on the typed subset. While some public TCRs were present in many individuals, most TCR sequences turned up only very rarely across donors.

This clone came up a few times. Its specific antigen is unknown. Within one base of it there is no much larger clone, and no base qualities were kept. Material for sequencing was PBMCs. The sequence joins TRBV6-6 to TRBJ1-2; the D gene identity is not certain. This clonotype was sampled from a boy aged 2 to 10 in good health and CMV-seronegative. CDR3 protein: CASSYGDTGYGYTF. The DNA sequence is as follows: TGTGCCAGCAGTTACGGAGACACGGGATATGGCTACACCTTC.